This T cell receptor (beta chain) was sequenced in a study of blood T cell repertoires in COVID-19. The wider study: The origin of the acute and convalescent COVID-19 samples was the United States, Italy and Spain. Sample material is recorded as cDNA or gDNA derived from T cells, B-cell-depleted T cells, or PBMCs.

Germline V lookup: CDR1 ENHRY, CDR2 SYGVKD. Trimming left V 3 bases short and J 4 bases short, with 6 bases between. This CDR3 spans 12 amino acids. The method was immunoSEQ multiplex PCR; TCRdb's version includes in-frame clones alone and lacks a portion of them. The sample gives around 240,000 clones, 80% to 90% of which show up once; about 1.9% is in the top ten. Clinical histories supplied by participants themselves formed the basis of cohort assignment. Recovered participants had two consecutive negative NP/OP PCR tests, healthcare professional clearance, or symptom resolution. The sample was PBMCs or T cells enriched from blood (not recorded which). The V call is TRBV10-3, the J call TRBJ1-2; no definite D call. The source is a woman in her fifties or sixties who had recovered from COVID-19. The CDR3 DNA follows: TGTGCCATCAGTGAAAATAGCTATGGCTACACCTTC. It specifies CAISENSYGYTF.